One sample yielded the 10 T cell receptor beta chains listed below, sequenced in a study of T cell responses to AZD1222 COVID-19 vaccine. This table comes from immunoSEQ multiplex PCR, and its TCRdb copy is limited to in-frame clones, with some not included. Here the sample spans 150,000 or so clones, less than 95% being singletons. The material was peripheral blood, obtained 28 days after the second AZD1222 dose. These receptors came from an adult who received the AZD1222 COVID-19 vaccine.

The gene calls are TRBV3-1 (or the pseudogene TRBV3-2) and TRBJ1-2; 10 bases are shared with TRBD1. J was trimmed by 5 bases and V by 4 bases; bases with no gene match: 10. CDR3 length: 16 amino acids. Germline V CDR1 and CDR2: LGHDT, YNNKEL (reference sequence). CDR3 region: CASSPKTGGGYYGYTF. CDR3 coding DNA: TGTGCCAGCAGCCCGAAGACAGGGGGCGGATATTATGGCTACACCTTC.

The chain uses TRBV2 and TRBJ1-4, with D perhaps TRBD1 (5 bases). CDR3 length: 14 amino acids. Trimming left V 8 bases short and J 5 bases short, with 15 bases between. Germline CDR1 SNHLY, CDR2 FYNNEI. CDR3 amino acids: CASVRDVTNEKLFF. CDR3 bases: TGTGCCAGCGTTAGGGACGTAACCAATGAAAAACTGTTTTTT.

This clone has just a few counts. The rearrangement joins TRBV28 to TRBJ1-5; 10 nucleotides align to TRBD1. Germline V gene lookup returns CDR1 MDHEN and CDR2 SYDVKM. V was clipped by 2 bases and J by 7 bases; unmatched bases: 5. There are 15 residues in the CDR3. The CDR3 bases are TGTGCCAGCAGTTTACGACAGGGGGCAGAGCAGCCCCAGCATTTT. Protein: CASSLRQGAEQPQHF.

The chain employs TRBV12-2 and TRBJ1-2; the table's D call TRBD1 went unverified against the DNA. TRBV12-2 is designated a pseudogene. The CDR3 sequence is 16 residues long. The CDR3 loop is CASRLEGTGTGPCYTF. The CDR3 DNA sequence: TGTGCAAGTCGCTTAGAAGGCACCGGGACAGGGCCTTGCTACACCTTC.

V gene TRBV5-1 combines with J gene TRBJ2-3, with 16 nucleotides matching TRBD2. Germline CDR1 and CDR2: SGHRS and YFSETQ. This CDR3 has 18 residues. V dropped 4 bases and J dropped 1; count of bases not matched to a gene: 6. CDR3 protein: CASSLAGTSGRGTDTQYF. The CDR3 DNA reads TGCGCCAGCAGCCTGGCAGGGACTAGCGGGAGGGGCACAGATACGCAGTATTTT.

In its sample, this clone was seen once. The chain employs TRBV6-5 and TRBJ1-2, with 9 bases lining up with TRBD1. J lost 5 bases, V lost 7 bases, and 8 bases had no gene match. Per germline, CDR1 MNHEY and CDR2 SVGAGI. The CDR3 is 14 residues long. CDR3 nucleotides: TGTGCCAGCACACGGGGACAGGGCTCATATGGCTACACCTTC. Amino acid sequence: CASTRGQGSYGYTF.

The chain carries TRBV12-5 and TRBJ2-5; TRBD2 matches at 9 bases. The CDR3 is made up of 14 amino acids. Per the germline V gene, CDR1 is LGHNT and CDR2 is FRNRAP. The ends lost 4 bases at V and 5 bases at J; junction bases unmatched: 5. CDR3 sequence (DNA): TGTGCTAGTGGTTCCAGCGGGGGGCGGGAGACCCAGTACTTC. This sequence encodes CASGSSGGRETQYF.

The CDR3 region is CASSSLGGQETQYF. As DNA, the CDR3 is TGTGCCAGCAGCTCGTTGGGAGGGCAAGAGACCCAGTACTTC. The chain carries TRBV6-5 and TRBJ2-5, with 7 bases identical to TRBD2. This CDR3 spans 14 amino acids. Germline V CDR1 and CDR2: MNHEY, SVGAGI. With V trimmed by 6 bases and J by 2 bases, 6 bases remained unmatched.

The V gene is TRBV27, the J gene TRBJ1-5; D is perhaps TRBD1 (5 bases). V shed 1 base and J shed 5 bases, with 12 bases lying between them. The CDR3 has 15 residues. Germline V gene sequence: CDR1 MNHEY, CDR2 SMNVEV (reference sequence). CDR3 nucleotide sequence: TGTGCCAGCAGTTTATTGTCAGGGACCCATCAGCCCCAGCATTTT. This translates into CASSLLSGTHQPQHF.

This chain uses TRBV3-1 (or the pseudogene TRBV3-2) with TRBJ1-1, with D maybe TRBD1 (6 bases). Deletions cut 2 bases from V and 1 base from J, with 17 bases between. Germline CDR1 and CDR2: LGHDT and YNNKEL (reference sequence). This CDR3 contains 17 residues. CDR3 coding DNA: TGTGCCAGCAGCCAAATCGTTCAGGGGCGAGGGAACACTGAAGCTTTCTTT. Residues: CASSQIVQGRGNTEAFF.